This is a list of T cell receptor beta chains from one sample in a study of regulatory T cells in long-lasting Graves disease. TCRdb itself ran the multiplex PCR reads through MiXCR, one entry per CDR3 protein. Of 530,000 or so distinct CDR3 sequences listed, less than 15% were seen once; the top ten hold about 10%. These data were also reused for a study on T cells in Graves' hyperthyroidism and ophthalmopathy.

Sequencing used peripheral blood mononuclear cells (PBMCs), obtained at new diagnosis, from a patient treated with antithyroid drugs. The receptors were gathered from a man in his thirties or forties with Graves disease. Each CDR3 is given with its conserved first and last residue. The order of the fields is V gene, D gene, J gene, clone size, CDR3 DNA, CDR3 protein. A D gene is named only where the DNA matches it firmly. Clone size is stated in some rows and not others, as once, few, many or a class when expanded.

TRBV5-1,NA,TRBJ2-2,many,TGCGCCAGCAGCTTGGAACGGGGAAGGCCCGGGGAGCTGTTTTTT,CASSLERGRPGELFF
TRBV6-9,TRBD2,TRBJ2-7,many,TGTGCCAGCAGTTACGAATGGGCTAGCGGGAGTTACGAGCAGTACTTC,CASSYEWASGSYEQYF
TRBV12-3/TRBV12-4,NA,TRBJ2-7,NA,TGTGCCAGCAGTAAGACACCCCCCGTGAGGGGCCTCTACGAGCAGTACTTC,CASSKTPPVRGLYEQYF
TRBV10-2,TRBD2,TRBJ2-3,many,TGCGCCAGCAGTGAGTCTGGGCTTGAGCGGGAGAGGGATACGCAGTATTTT,CASSESGLERERDTQYF
TRBV5-1,NA,TRBJ2-5,NA,TGCGCCAGCAGCTCGGGATTGAATGAGCAGTACTTC,CASSSGLNEQYF
TRBV7-2,NA,TRBJ1-5,many,TGTGCCAGCAGCTTATCCGGGCCCCAGCATTTT,CASSLSGPQHF
TRBV7-9,NA,TRBJ1-1,many,TGTGCCAGCAGCCGCAAGACAGTGAACACTGAAGCTTTCTTT,CASSRKTVNTEAFF
TRBV12-3/TRBV12-4,NA,TRBJ1-5,NA,TGTGCCAGCAGCCCCGGGTCGATCTCCTATAGCAATCAGCCCCAGCATTTT,CASSPGSISYSNQPQHF
TRBV29-1,TRBD1,TRBJ2-2,many,TGCAGCGTTCCACGGGACAGTTCGAACGGGGAGCTGTTTTTT,CSVPRDSSNGELFF
TRBV10-3,NA,TRBJ1-1,many,TGTGCCATCAGAGGGGAGAAGGGGATGAACACTGAAGCTTTCTTT,CAIRGEKGMNTEAFF
TRBV12-3/TRBV12-4,NA,TRBJ1-1,few,TGTGCCAGCAGGGGTGGCACCACTGAAGCTTTCTTT,CASRGGTTEAFF
TRBV12-3/TRBV12-4,TRBD2,TRBJ2-1,many,TGTGCCAGCAGCTTAGCGGGAGCTGGTGAGCAGTTCTTC,CASSLAGAGEQFF
TRBV6-1,NA,TRBJ2-3,NA,TGTGTCAGCAGTACATTAAGGGACTCGCAGTATTTT,CVSSTLRDSQYF
TRBV7-9,NA,TRBJ1-3,many,TGTGCCCCTGGGCAGGGTCCCTCTGGAAACACCATATATTTT,CAPGQGPSGNTIYF
TRBV5-1,NA,TRBJ2-7,NA,TGCGCCAGCAGCTTGGGACTCCCAGCCTACGAGCAGTACTTC,CASSLGLPAYEQYF
TRBV24-1,TRBD1,TRBJ2-2,NA,TGTGCCACCAGCTCAGCCGGGACAGGGGAGGCCACCGGGGAGCTGTTTTTT,CATSSAGTGEATGELFF
TRBV16,NA,TRBJ1-5,many,TGTGCCAGCAGCCAATCGGGGGGGCACGGCAATCAGCCCCAGCATTTT,CASSQSGGHGNQPQHF
TRBV7-2,TRBD2,TRBJ2-2,NA,TGTGCCAGCGGCCGGGAGGGGCGGTTAATCGGGGAGCTGTTTTTT,CASGREGRLIGELFF
TRBV11-2,NA,TRBJ2-7,many,TGTGCCAGCAGCTTAGAAGGAGTGAGCTCCTACGAGCAGTACTTC,CASSLEGVSSYEQYF
TRBV6-1,TRBD2,TRBJ2-7,many,TGTGCCAGCAGTGAAGGACTAGCGGCCACCTACGAGCAGTACTTC,CASSEGLAATYEQYF
TRBV3-1,NA,TRBJ1-1,many,TGTGCCAGCAGCCAAGGGGGACATGTCGCTTTCTTT,CASSQGGHVAFF
TRBV7-9,NA,TRBJ2-5,many,TGTGCCAGCAGCCTCCCGACAGATCAACGTGGGGAGACCCAGTACTTC,CASSLPTDQRGETQYF